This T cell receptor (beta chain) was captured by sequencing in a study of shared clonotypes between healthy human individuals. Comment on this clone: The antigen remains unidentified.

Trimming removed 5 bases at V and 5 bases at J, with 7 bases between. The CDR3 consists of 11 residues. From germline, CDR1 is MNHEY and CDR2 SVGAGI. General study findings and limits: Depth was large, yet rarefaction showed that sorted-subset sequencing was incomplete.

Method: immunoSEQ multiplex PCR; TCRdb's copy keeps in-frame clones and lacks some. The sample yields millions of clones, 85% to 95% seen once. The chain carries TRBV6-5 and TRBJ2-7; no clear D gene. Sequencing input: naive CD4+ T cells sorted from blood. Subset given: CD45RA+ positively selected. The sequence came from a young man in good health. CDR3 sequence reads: CASSRQHEQYF. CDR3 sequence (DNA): TGTGCCAGCAGTCGACAACACGAGCAGTACTTC.